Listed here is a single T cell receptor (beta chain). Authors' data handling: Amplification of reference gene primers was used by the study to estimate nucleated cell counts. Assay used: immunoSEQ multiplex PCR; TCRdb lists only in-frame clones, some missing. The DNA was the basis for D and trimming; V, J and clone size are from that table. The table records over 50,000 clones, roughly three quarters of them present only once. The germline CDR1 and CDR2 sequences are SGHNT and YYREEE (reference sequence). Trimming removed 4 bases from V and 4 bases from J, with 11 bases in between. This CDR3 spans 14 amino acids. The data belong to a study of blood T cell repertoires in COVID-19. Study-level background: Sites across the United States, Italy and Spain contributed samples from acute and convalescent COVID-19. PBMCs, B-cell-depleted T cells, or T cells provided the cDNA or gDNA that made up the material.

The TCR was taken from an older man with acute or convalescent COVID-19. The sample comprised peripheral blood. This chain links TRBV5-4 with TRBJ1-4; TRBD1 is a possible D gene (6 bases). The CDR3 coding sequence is TGTGCCAGCAGCCTGGGACAAAGTAATGAAAAACTGTTTTTT. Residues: CASSLGQSNEKLFF. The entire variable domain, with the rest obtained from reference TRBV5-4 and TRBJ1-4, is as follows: ETGVTQSPTHLIKTRGQQVTLRCSSQSGHNTVSWYQQALGQGPQFIFQYYREEENGRGNFPPRFSGLQFPNYSSELNVNALELDDSALYLCASSLGQSNEKLFFGSGTQLSVL.